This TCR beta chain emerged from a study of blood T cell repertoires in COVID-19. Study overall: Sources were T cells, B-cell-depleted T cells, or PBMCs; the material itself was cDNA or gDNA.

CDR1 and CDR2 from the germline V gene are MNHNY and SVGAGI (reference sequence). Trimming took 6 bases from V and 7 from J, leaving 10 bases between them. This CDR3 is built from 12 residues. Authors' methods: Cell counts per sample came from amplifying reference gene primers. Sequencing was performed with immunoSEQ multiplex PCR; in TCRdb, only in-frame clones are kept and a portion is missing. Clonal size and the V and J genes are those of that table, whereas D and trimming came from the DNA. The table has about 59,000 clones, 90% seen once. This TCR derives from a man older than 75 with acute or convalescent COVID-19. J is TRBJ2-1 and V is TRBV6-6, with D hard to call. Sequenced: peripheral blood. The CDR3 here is CASSPTRNEQFF. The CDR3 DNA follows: TGTGCCAGCAGCCCCACACGAAATGAGCAGTTCTTC.